The sequence of this T cell receptor beta chain was determined in a study of graft-versus-host responses after intestinal transplantation. The data were produced by immunoSEQ multiplex PCR, yet TCRdb's version contains in-frame clones alone and is incomplete. The table shows around 45,000 clones, with over 90% occurring only once. Note on this clone: The target antigen is unknown.

The CDR3 loop spans 16 amino acids. CDR1 is LGHNA, CDR2 YSLEER, per germline. Germline trimming cut 3 bases from V and 0 bases from J; bases unmatched to any gene: 5. Sequenced material: unstimulated CD4+ T cells sorted from spleen or lymph node cells, taken before transplant. This TCR derives from a human donor who was the organ donor for an intestinal transplant. The V and J genes are TRBV4-3 and TRBJ2-7, with 10 bases fitting TRBD2. This CDR3 is CASSQRLAGSSYEQYF. The CDR3 nucleotides are TGCGCCAGCAGCCAGAGACTAGCGGGTAGCTCCTACGAGCAGTACTTC.